One T cell receptor (beta chain) is described in this entry. Its antigen is unidentified. TCRdb redid the calling of the 5' RACE reads with MiXCR, one entry per CDR3 protein. The profile covers about 700,000 distinct CDR3 sequences, with around 5.7% appearing a single time and 1.5% to 2% taken by the ten largest. The sample belongs to a study of identical twins. Overall study results and limits: In cord blood, abundant beta clonotypes had fewer insertions; memory showed no trend. For monozygotic twins, models underestimated out-of-frame TCR alpha sharing.

V lost 5 bases, J lost 1 base, and 16 bases lay in between. CDR3 length: 16 amino acids. Germline V CDR1 and CDR2: SGHTA, FQGTGA. The chain recombines TRBV7-3 with TRBJ2-3; TRBD1 or TRBD2 may be the D gene (6 bases each). The receptor was isolated from a man between 18 and 29 years old in good health. The source material was naive T cells sorted from blood. CDR3 residues: CASSPPGGGGTDTQYF. DNA of the CDR3: TGTGCCAGCAGCCCCCCCGGGGGCGGTGGCACAGATACGCAGTATTTT. The full variable domain, its missing parts supplied by reference TRBV7-3 and TRBJ2-3, is GAGVSQTPSNKVTEKGKYVELRCDPISGHTALYWYRQSLGQGPEFLIYFQGTGAADDSGLPNDRFFAVRPEGSVSTLKIQRTERGDSAVYLCASSPPGGGGTDTQYFGPGTRLTVL.